These 15 T cell receptor beta chains were all obtained from the same sample, sequenced in a study of blood T cell repertoires in COVID-19. TCRdb's table, derived via immunoSEQ multiplex PCR, lists solely in-frame clones and lacks some. The sample has about 230,000 clones, 83% seen once. Sequencing was performed on peripheral blood. These TCRs come from a woman aged 45-65 years with acute or convalescent COVID-19.

This chain joins TRBV11-1 and TRBJ2-7, with D unresolved. The V gene lost 3 bases and the J gene lost 4 bases, with 7 bases spanning the gap. Germline V gene data show CDR1 as SGHAT and CDR2 as FQDESV (reference sequence). CDR3 length: 12 amino acids. For the CDR3, the DNA is TGTGCCAGCAGCTTGAACAGATACGAGCAGTACTTC. The encoded protein is CASSLNRYEQYF.

V is TRBV5-1 and J is TRBJ2-5, with a tentative D call TRBD1 (6 bases). V lost 4 bases and J lost 5, with 18 bases in between. In germline, CDR1 is SGHRS, CDR2 YFSETQ. The length of the CDR3 is 15 residues. DNA of the CDR3: TGCGCCAGCAGCGAAATGGACAGTTTAAGGGAGACCCAGTACTTC. The encoded protein is CASSEMDSLRETQYF. The whole variable domain, remainder taken from reference TRBV5-1 and TRBJ2-5, is KAGVTQTPRYLIKTRGQQVTLSCSPISGHRSVSWYQQTPGQGLQFLFEYFSETQRNKGNFPGRFSGRQFSNSRSEMNVSTLELGDSALYLCASSEMDSLRETQYFGPGTRLLVL.

The chain is built from TRBV6-1 and TRBJ1-6, with D possibly TRBD1 on 5 matching bases. Per germline, CDR1 MNHNS and CDR2 SASEGT. This CDR3 is 15 amino acids long. Trimming took off 0 bases at V and 7 bases at J, with 10 bases between the two ends. DNA for the CDR3: TGTGCCAGCAGTGAAGCGGGGGGTAAAAATTCACCCCTCCACTTT. This gives the protein CASSEAGGKNSPLHF.

Worth noting for this clone: The same CDR3 can be traced to other DNA sequences in this sample. The chain links TRBV5-1 to TRBJ2-5, with 11 bases identical to TRBD2. Germline trimming cut 0 bases from V and 2 bases from J; bases unmatched to any gene: 3. The V gene's germline CDR1 is SGHRS and CDR2 YFSETQ. The CDR3 has 16 residues. CDR3 DNA sequence: TGCGCCAGCAGCTTGGGGACTAGCGGGTATCAAGAGACCCAGTACTTC. This sequence encodes CASSLGTSGYQETQYF.

This chain joins TRBV6-5 and TRBJ2-7; TRBD2 might be the D (6 bases). Germline assignment: CDR1 MNHEY and CDR2 SVGAGI. CDR3 length: 15 residues. Deletions cut 8 bases from V and 3 bases from J, with 20 bases between. The CDR3, as DNA: TGTGCCAGCTTGCCGGTTGGGGGGTTCGGCTACGAGCAGTACTTC. Protein product: CASLPVGGFGYEQYF.

This chain links TRBV6-5 with TRBJ1-6, with no clear D. This CDR3 spans 14 amino acids. Germline CDR1 and CDR2: MNHEY and SVGAGI. The ends were cut back, 0 bases at V and 5 bases at J, with 5 bases in the middle. The CDR3 DNA is TGTGCCAGCAGTTACTCCACTGATAATTCACCCCTCCACTTT. Translated: CASSYSTDNSPLHF.

The chain links TRBV12-3 or TRBV12-4 to TRBJ1-2; 7 bases map to TRBD1. The CDR3 runs to 12 residues. After removal of 4 bases from V and 7 bases from J, the junction contained 3 bases not matched to a gene. The CDR3 nucleotides are TGTGCCAGCAGTTGGCACAGGGGTGGCTACACCTTC. Translation gives CASSWHRGGYTF.

Here the CDR3 DNA reads TGTGCCAGTAGTAGAGCACCGGGAGCCGCAGGGAATGAGCAGTTCTTC. Its protein product is CASSRAPGAAGNEQFF. The V and J genes are TRBV19 and TRBJ2-1; tentatively, D is TRBD2 (6 bases). Trimming left V 4 bases short and J 7 bases short, with 20 bases between. The CDR3 is made up of 16 amino acids. Per the germline V gene, CDR1 is LNHDA and CDR2 is SQIVND (reference sequence).

This rearrangement joins TRBV14 to TRBJ1-3; D is ambiguous. Germline-derived CDR1 and CDR2 are SGHDN and FVKESK. CDR3 length equals 14 residues. V was trimmed by 4 bases and J by 0 bases, leaving 7 bases between them. CDR3 protein: CASSPPSSGNTIYF. The CDR3 DNA reads TGTGCCAGCAGCCCACCCAGCTCTGGAAACACCATATATTTT.

The chain couples TRBV5-6 to TRBJ1-2; perhaps TRBD1 as D (5 bases). With 4 bases removed from V and 3 bases from J, the gap between germline ends came to 10 bases. There are 13 residues in the CDR3. CDR1 and CDR2 (germline): SGHDT, YYEEEE. The CDR3 is CASSQGFDYGYTF. The CDR3 coding sequence is TGTGCCAGCAGCCAGGGATTTGACTATGGCTACACCTTC.

This clone was found once. This sequence joins TRBV19 and TRBJ2-6; possible D gene TRBD1, 6 bases. Trimming shortened V by 6 bases and J by 0 bases, and 15 bases separated the two germline ends. The CDR3 runs to 17 residues. Germline V gene lookup returns CDR1 LNHDA and CDR2 SQIVND (reference sequence). For the CDR3, the DNA is TGTGCCAGTAGCCTCGGACAGAGACTCTCTGGGGCCAACGTCCTGACTTTC. It translates to CASSLGQRLSGANVLTF.

The gene calls are TRBV18 and TRBJ1-3, with D perhaps matching TRBD1 (6 bases). This CDR3 spans 13 amino acids. With 3 bases removed from V and 6 bases from J, the gap between germline ends came to 9 bases. Germline V gene sequence: CDR1 KGHSH, CDR2 LQKENI. Written as DNA, the CDR3 is TGTGCCAGCTCACCGGGACAATTAAACACCATATATTTT. It yields the protein CASSPGQLNTIYF.

This clone was seen only a few times. V gene TRBV7-2 combines with J gene TRBJ2-2; tentatively, D is TRBD1 (6 bases). The CDR3 runs 15 residues. V dropped 5 bases and J dropped 3 bases, with 13 bases sitting between them. CDR1 and CDR2 (germline): SGHTA, FQGNSA. CDR3 DNA: TGTGCCAGCAGCGTAAGGGGGATAGACACCGGGGAGCTGTTTTTT. It specifies CASSVRGIDTGELFF.

On this clone: In the same sample, other DNA sequences code for this CDR3. This sequence joins TRBV19 and TRBJ1-5, with D uncertain. Trimming removed 3 bases at V and 5 bases at J, with 11 bases between. Germline V gene data show CDR1 as LNHDA and CDR2 as SQIVND (reference sequence). This CDR3 is built from 14 residues. CDR3 nucleotide sequence: TGTGCCAGTAGTATCGCAGGAGGAGATCAGCCCCAGCATTTT. Its translation: CASSIAGGDQPQHF.

The chain joins TRBV6-1 to TRBJ1-6; 9 nucleotides align to TRBD1. The CDR3 has 15 amino acids. Per the germline V gene, CDR1 is MNHNS and CDR2 is SASEGT. V shed 3 bases and J 7 bases; nucleotides not matched to a gene: 4. Here the CDR3 DNA reads TGTGCCAGCAGTGACGTTGGGACAGGGAATTCACCCCTCCACTTT. It is translated as CASSDVGTGNSPLHF.